This T cell receptor (beta chain) is drawn from a study of blood T cell repertoires in COVID-19. The wider study: PBMCs, B-cell-depleted T cells, or T cells provided the cDNA or gDNA that made up the material.

Study members were between roughly 18 and 89 years old and lived in 24 US regions. The study assigned cohorts using participant-reported clinical history. Original processing notes: Scientists estimated how many nucleated cells there were by amplifying reference gene primers. Sequenced by immunoSEQ multiplex PCR; TCRdb stores in-frame clones only, minus some. That table furnishes V, J and clone size, whereas the DNA furnished D and trimming. Here the sample spans about 210,000 clones, roughly 79% being singletons. CDR3 length: 14 residues. With V trimmed by 8 bases and J by 4 bases, 8 bases remained unmatched. From germline, CDR1 is KGHSH and CDR2 LQKENI.

Sequenced sample: PBMCs or T cells enriched from blood (not recorded which). The sequence derives from a woman in her forties or fifties with acute COVID-19. The chain combines TRBV18 with TRBJ2-5, with 9 bases that match TRBD1. In DNA, the CDR3 is TGTGCCAGCGCATATACAGGGGGCAGAGAGACCCAGTACTTC. This encodes CASAYTGGRETQYF.